A single sample gave rise to the 17 T cell receptor beta chains below, sequenced in a study of neoadjuvant nivolumab and ipilimumab in lung cancer. Only in-frame clones appear in the TCRdb table, and some are missing; sequencing was by immunoSEQ multiplex PCR. The sample shows more than 40,000 clones, around 89% of them seen only once. Sequencing was performed on blood, taken before neoadjuvant nivolumab, alone or with ipilimumab. The receptors originated from an adult with non-small cell lung cancer. Some clones in this sample may be carry-over from other donors' samples.

J is TRBJ2-5 and V is TRBV7-2, with a tentative D call TRBD2 (6 bases). V was pared by 4 bases and J by 5 bases, with 14 bases between. This CDR3 region has 14 residues. Germline V gives CDR1 SGHTA, CDR2 FQGNSA. The CDR3 loop reads CASSYTTRGETQYF. In nucleotides, the CDR3 is TGTGCCAGCAGCTATACGACACGGGGGGAGACCCAGTACTTC.

In its sample, this clone was seen a few times. The CDR3 is CASRVGFGGELFF. The CDR3 coding sequence is TGTGCCAGTCGAGTTGGTTTTGGCGGGGAGCTGTTTTTT. The V call is TRBV6-5, the J call TRBJ2-2; D call uncertain. The ends were cut back, 9 bases at V and 7 bases at J, with 15 bases in the middle. The germline V gene has CDR1 MNHEY and CDR2 SVGAGI. The CDR3 is made up of 13 amino acids.

The rearrangement joins TRBV28 to TRBJ2-7, with 9 bases fitting TRBD2. Germline V CDR1 and CDR2: MDHEN, SYDVKM. This CDR3 is 14 amino acids long. V was pared by 5 bases and J by 6 bases, with 8 bases of the junction left unmatched. The CDR3 sequence is CASSPPGLASEQYF. In nucleotides, the CDR3 is TGTGCCAGCAGTCCTCCGGGACTAGCTTCCGAGCAGTACTTC.

As concerns this clone: A read error may account for a junction end that differs from germline. The chain links TRBV5-1 to TRBJ2-7, with TRBD2 matching 11 bases. CDR1 is SGHRS, CDR2 YFSETQ, per germline. The CDR3 is made up of 14 amino acids. Here the CDR3 DNA reads TGCGCCAGCAGTTTGGCTAGCGGGGGGAACGAGCAGTACTTC. Translating gives CASSLASGGNEQYF.

CDR3 region: CASSLSGSQETQYF. In nucleotides, the CDR3 is TGTGCCAGCTCGCTCTCGGGGAGCCAAGAGACCCAGTACTTC. This chain joins TRBV18 and TRBJ2-5, with a possible D match to TRBD2 (5 bases). The V end lost 6 bases, the J end lost 1 base, and 12 bases lay between the germline ends. Germline V gene lookup returns CDR1 KGHSH and CDR2 LQKENI. CDR3 size: 14 residues.

The chain uses TRBV5-1 and TRBJ1-1; tentatively, D is TRBD1 (5 bases). This CDR3 has 17 amino acids. Germline CDR1 reads SGHRS; CDR2 reads YFSETQ. Trimming pared 4 bases from V and 1 base from J, leaving 20 bases between. CDR3 sequence: CASSHVGEGLRNTEAFF. The CDR3 coding sequence is TGCGCCAGCAGCCATGTAGGGGAGGGATTGCGGAACACTGAAGCTTTCTTT.

This rearrangement joins TRBV5-4 to TRBJ1-2, with D possibly being TRBD1 (5 bases). V was clipped by 4 bases and J by 2 bases, with 12 bases between them. This CDR3 region has 14 residues. The germline V gene encodes CDR1 SGHNT and CDR2 YYREEE (reference sequence). CDR3 coding DNA: TGTGCCAGCAGCCAGCCTGGGGGGAACTATGGCTACACCTTC. Translating it yields CASSQPGGNYGYTF.

The chain employs TRBV7-9 and TRBJ2-3; D gene ambiguous. The CDR3 has 16 amino acids. CDR1 is SEHNR and CDR2 is FQNEAQ in the germline V gene (reference sequence). V was pared by 0 bases and J by 5 bases, with 15 bases between. The CDR3 DNA reads TGTGCCAGCAGCTTAGCGAAAGCGTCGGATATAGATACGCAGTATTTT. Its protein product is CASSLAKASDIDTQYF.

V is TRBV9 and J is TRBJ2-5; the D gene could be TRBD1 or TRBD2 (7 bases each). Trimming took off 4 bases at V and 5 bases at J, with 24 bases between the two ends. CDR1 and CDR2 (germline): SGDLS, YYNGEE. The CDR3 extends over 17 amino acids. The CDR3 protein is CASSYRPPGGVEETQYF. CDR3 sequence (DNA): TGTGCCAGCAGCTACCGCCCGCCAGGGGGGGTGGAGGAGACCCAGTACTTC.

This chain uses TRBV5-1 with TRBJ2-2; a weak D match, TRBD2 (6 bases). The germline V and J ends were trimmed by 4 bases and 4 bases, with 14 bases remaining between them. The V gene's germline CDR1 is SGHRS and CDR2 YFSETQ. The CDR3 is made up of 15 amino acids. CDR3 bases: TGCGCCAGCAGCCCCCGCGGGGACTTCACCGGGGAGCTGTTTTTT. It is translated as CASSPRGDFTGELFF.

This clone appeared once. The chain employs TRBV11-2 and TRBJ2-1, with D perhaps being TRBD1 or TRBD2 (5 bases each). Trimming removed 2 bases from V and 0 bases from J, with 14 bases in between. Germline V lookup: CDR1 SGHAT, CDR2 FQNNGV. CDR3 length: 17 residues. Here the CDR3 reads CASSLLGTASSYNEQFF. The CDR3 coding sequence is TGTGCCAGCAGCTTACTCGGGACGGCGAGCTCCTACAATGAGCAGTTCTTC. Using reference TRBV11-2 and TRBJ2-1 for the parts outside the CDR3, the full variable domain is EAGVAQSPRYKIIEKRQSVAFWCNPISGHATLYWYQQILGQGPKLLIQFQNNGVVDDSQLPKDRFSAERLKGVDSTLKIQPAKLEDSAVYLCASSLLGTASSYNEQFFGPGTRLTVL.

The chain recombines TRBV25-1 with TRBJ2-1; D is uncertain. This CDR3 comprises 14 residues. Germline values: CDR1 MGHDK, CDR2 SYGVNS. Trimming removed 10 bases at V and 0 bases at J, with 13 bases between. The CDR3 spells CATYSDSSYNEQFF. The CDR3 nucleotides are TGTGCCACCTACAGCGATAGCTCCTACAATGAGCAGTTCTTC.

The rearrangement joins TRBV30 to TRBJ2-7; no clear D gene. The CDR3 is 13 residues long. The V end lost 0 bases, the J end lost 4 bases, and 10 bases lay between the germline ends. CDR1 and CDR2 (germline): GTSNPN, SVGIG (reference sequence). Here the CDR3 reads CAWSVGVRYEQYF. As DNA, the CDR3 is TGTGCCTGGAGTGTCGGAGTCCGGTACGAGCAGTACTTC. Drawing the rest from reference TRBV30 and TRBJ2-7, the complete variable domain is SQTIHQWPATLVQPVGSPLSLECTVEGTSNPNLYWYRQAAGRGLQLLFYSVGIGQISSEVPQNLSASRPQDRQFILSSKKLLLSDSGFYLCAWSVGVRYEQYFGPGTRLTVT.

The rearrangement links TRBV5-1 to TRBJ2-7, with TRBD2 matching 12 bases. Per the germline V gene, CDR1 is SGHRS and CDR2 is YFSETQ. J was trimmed by 7 bases and V by 3 bases; bases with no gene match: 14. CDR3 length: 17 residues. The CDR3 region is CASSYRPGLAGTGEQYF. CDR3 DNA: TGCGCCAGCAGCTACCGCCCAGGACTAGCGGGGACTGGTGAGCAGTACTTC. Full variable domain (remainder filled in from reference TRBV5-1 and TRBJ2-7): KAGVTQTPRYLIKTRGQQVTLSCSPISGHRSVSWYQQTPGQGLQFLFEYFSETQRNKGNFPGRFSGRQFSNSRSEMNVSTLELGDSALYLCASSYRPGLAGTGEQYFGPGTRLTVT.

The CDR3 DNA sequence: TGTGCCAGCAGTTATAGCGGGAGGGCCGCTGGGGAGCAGTACTTC. It is translated as CASSYSGRAAGEQYF. The J gene is TRBJ2-7, the V gene TRBV6-6; 11 nucleotides match TRBD2. The CDR3 has 15 amino acids. With V trimmed by 3 bases and J by 7 bases, 8 bases remained unmatched. Germline values: CDR1 MNHNY, CDR2 SVGAGI (reference sequence).

This chain uses TRBV6-1 with TRBJ2-3; 7 bases are a match to TRBD1. This CDR3 comprises 15 residues. Per the germline V gene, CDR1 is MNHNS and CDR2 is SASEGT. The V gene end was trimmed by 5 bases and the J gene end by 1 base; junction bases not matched to a gene: 6. CDR3 region: CASSTTGDRTDTQYF. The CDR3 DNA reads TGTGCCAGCAGTACAACAGGGGATCGCACAGATACGCAGTATTTT.

This chain joins TRBV4-2 and TRBJ2-1; 8 bases match TRBD2. V lost 1 base and J lost 6; bases outside the gene matches: 5. Germline V lookup: CDR1 LGHNA, CDR2 YNFKEQ. CDR3 length: 15 residues. CDR3 sequence reads: CASSQAGGLPNEQFF. In DNA, the CDR3 is TGTGCCAGCAGCCAAGCGGGAGGGCTACCCAATGAGCAGTTCTTC.